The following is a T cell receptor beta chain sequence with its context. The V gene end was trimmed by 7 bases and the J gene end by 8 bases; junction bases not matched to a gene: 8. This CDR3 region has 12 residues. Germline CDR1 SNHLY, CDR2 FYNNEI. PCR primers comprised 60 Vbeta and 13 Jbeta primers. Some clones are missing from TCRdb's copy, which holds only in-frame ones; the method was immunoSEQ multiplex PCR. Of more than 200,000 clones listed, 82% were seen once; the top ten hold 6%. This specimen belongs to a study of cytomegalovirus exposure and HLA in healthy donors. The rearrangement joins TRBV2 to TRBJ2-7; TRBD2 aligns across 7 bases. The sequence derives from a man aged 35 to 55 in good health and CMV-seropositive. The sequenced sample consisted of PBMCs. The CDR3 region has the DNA TGTGCCAGCACCCAGGCGGGGGAAAAGCAGTACGTC. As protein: CASTQAGEKQYV.